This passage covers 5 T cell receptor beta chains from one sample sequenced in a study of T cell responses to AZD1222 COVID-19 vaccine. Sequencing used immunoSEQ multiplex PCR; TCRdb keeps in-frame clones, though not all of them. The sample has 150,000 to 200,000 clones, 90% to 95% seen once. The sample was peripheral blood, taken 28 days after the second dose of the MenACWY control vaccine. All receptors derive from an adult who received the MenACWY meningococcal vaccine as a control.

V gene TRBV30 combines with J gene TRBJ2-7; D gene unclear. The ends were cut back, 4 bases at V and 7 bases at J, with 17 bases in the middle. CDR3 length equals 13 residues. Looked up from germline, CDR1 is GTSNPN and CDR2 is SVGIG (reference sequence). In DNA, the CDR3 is TGTGCCTGGAACCCCCGACTCGAGGAGGAGCAGTACTTC. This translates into CAWNPRLEEEQYF.

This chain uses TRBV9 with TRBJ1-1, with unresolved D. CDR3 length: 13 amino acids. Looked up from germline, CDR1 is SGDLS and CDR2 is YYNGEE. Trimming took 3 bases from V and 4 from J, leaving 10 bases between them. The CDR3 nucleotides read TGTGCCAGCAGCGCGCCGACGGGCACTGAAGCTTTCTTT. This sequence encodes CASSAPTGTEAFF.

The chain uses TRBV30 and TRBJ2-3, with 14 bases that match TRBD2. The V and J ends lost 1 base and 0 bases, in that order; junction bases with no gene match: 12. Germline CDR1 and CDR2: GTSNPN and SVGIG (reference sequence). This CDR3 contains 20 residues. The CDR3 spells CAWSDETSGRAGFSTDTQYF. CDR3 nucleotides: TGTGCCTGGAGTGACGAGACTAGCGGGAGGGCCGGGTTTAGCACAGATACGCAGTATTTT. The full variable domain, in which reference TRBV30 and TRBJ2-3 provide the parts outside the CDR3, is SQTIHQWPATLVQPVGSPLSLECTVEGTSNPNLYWYRQAAGRGLQLLFYSVGIGQISSEVPQNLSASRPQDRQFILSSKKLLLSDSGFYLCAWSDETSGRAGFSTDTQYFGPGTRLTVL.

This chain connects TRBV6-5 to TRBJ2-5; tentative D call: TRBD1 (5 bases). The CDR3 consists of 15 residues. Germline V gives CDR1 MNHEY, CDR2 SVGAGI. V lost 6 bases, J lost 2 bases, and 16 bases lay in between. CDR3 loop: CASSRTTAIQETQYF. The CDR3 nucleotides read TGTGCCAGCAGCCGAACGACAGCGATACAAGAGACCCAGTACTTC.

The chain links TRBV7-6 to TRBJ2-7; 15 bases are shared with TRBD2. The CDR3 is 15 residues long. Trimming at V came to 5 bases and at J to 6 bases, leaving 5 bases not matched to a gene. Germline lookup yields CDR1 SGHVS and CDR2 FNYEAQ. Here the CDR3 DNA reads TGTGCCAGCAGCGTGGGACTAGCGGGAGGAGGCGAGCAGTACTTC. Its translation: CASSVGLAGGGEQYF.